This TCR beta chain originates from a study of blood T cell repertoires in COVID-19. At the level of the study: There were acute and convalescent COVID-19 samples, and they came from the United States, Italy and Spain. The analysed material was cDNA or gDNA that came from T cells, B-cell-depleted T cells, or PBMCs.

TCRdb keeps only in-frame clones here, not all; method: immunoSEQ multiplex PCR. Among fewer than 250,000 clones listed, 84% were seen once. The study drew participants aged about 18 to 89 years from roughly 25 US areas. Trimming took off 0 bases at V and 10 bases at J, with 8 bases between the two ends. In germline, CDR1 is SGHRS, CDR2 YFSETQ. The CDR3 length is 13 residues. The sequenced material came from PBMCs or T cells enriched from blood (not recorded which). The TCR comes from a man between 60 and 70 years old who had recovered from COVID-19. This chain joins TRBV5-1 and TRBJ1-6; D unresolved. The chain's CDR3 is CASSLGARSPLHF. DNA of the CDR3: TGCGCCAGCAGCTTGGGGGCGCGATCACCCCTCCACTTT.